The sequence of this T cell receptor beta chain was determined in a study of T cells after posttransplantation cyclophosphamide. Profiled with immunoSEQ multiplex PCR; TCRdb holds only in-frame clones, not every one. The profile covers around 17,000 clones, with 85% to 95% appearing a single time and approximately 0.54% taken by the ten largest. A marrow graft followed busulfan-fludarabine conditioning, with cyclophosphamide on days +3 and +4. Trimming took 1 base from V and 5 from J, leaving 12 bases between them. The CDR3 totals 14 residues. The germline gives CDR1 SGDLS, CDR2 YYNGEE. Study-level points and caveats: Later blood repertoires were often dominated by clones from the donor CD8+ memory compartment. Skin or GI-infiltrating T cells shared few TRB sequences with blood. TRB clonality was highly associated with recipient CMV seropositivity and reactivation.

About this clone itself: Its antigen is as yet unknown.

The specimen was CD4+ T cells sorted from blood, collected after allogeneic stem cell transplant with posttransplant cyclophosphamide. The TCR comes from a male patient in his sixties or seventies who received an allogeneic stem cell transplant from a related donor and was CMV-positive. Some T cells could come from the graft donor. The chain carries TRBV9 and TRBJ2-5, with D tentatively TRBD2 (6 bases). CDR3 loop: CASSVFEGGETQYF. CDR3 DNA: TGTGCCAGCAGCGTATTTGAGGGAGGCGAGACCCAGTACTTC. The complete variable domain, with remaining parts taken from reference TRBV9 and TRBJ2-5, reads DSGVTQTPKHLITATGQRVTLRCSPRSGDLSVYWYQQSLDQGLQFLIQYYNGEERAKGNILERFSAQQFPDLHSELNLSSLELGDSALYFCASSVFEGGETQYFGPGTRLLVL.